This TCR beta chain emerged from a study of human T cells and chemical hapten exposure. A single record per CDR3 protein comes from TCRdb applying MiXCR to the RACE reads. This table holds 200,000 to 300,000 distinct CDR3 sequences, approximately 8.6% found once. Time point denoted: pre-sensitization, week 0. Treatment: therapeutic diphenylcyclopropenone sensitization with weekly scalp DPC. Broader study findings: Since the donors had alopecia, their immune response may not be the same as that of healthy people.

This clonotype was detected ten times or more. Its target is not known. Germline assignment: CDR1 DFQATT and CDR2 SNEGSKA (reference sequence). The length of the CDR3 is 13 residues. V gave up 6 bases and J gave up 7 bases, with 15 bases separating them. The V and J genes are TRBV20-1 and TRBJ1-4, with D perhaps TRBD1 (6 bases). The receptor was derived from a woman aged 40 to 55 with alopecia areata. Some clones in this sample may be carry-over from other donors' samples. The source was whole blood, collected in connection with sensitization to the hapten diphenylcyclopropenone (DPC). The CDR3 DNA reads as TGCAGTGCCGCCTGGGGGGCTTCTGAAAAACTGTTTTTT. Translation gives CSAAWGASEKLFF.